The 10 T cell receptor beta chains listed next were all sequenced from one sample in a study of cytomegalovirus exposure and HLA in healthy donors. With 60 Vbeta and 13 Jbeta primers, the PCR was carried out. Only in-frame clones appear in the TCRdb table, and some are missing; sequencing was by immunoSEQ multiplex PCR. Recorded for this sample: about 84,000 clones. The sample consisted of PBMCs. Receptors were obtained from a man in his forties or fifties in good health and CMV-seronegative.

This chain uses TRBV9 with TRBJ1-6; 9 nucleotides agree with TRBD1. This CDR3 has 16 residues. The germline gives CDR1 SGDLS, CDR2 YYNGEE. The V and J ends lost 5 bases and 14 bases, in that order; junction bases with no gene match: 17. This CDR3 is CASSGTDWTGASALHF. The CDR3 bases are TGTGCCAGCAGTGGTACGGATTGGACAGGGGCTTCTGCCCTCCACTTT.

The CDR3 DNA is TGTGCCAGCAGCCCGGGAGCGGGGGGGCCCTACGAGCAGTACTTC. This translates into CASSPGAGGPYEQYF. J is TRBJ2-7 and V is TRBV4-2; TRBD2 aligns across 10 bases. The CDR3 contains 15 residues. Germline lookup yields CDR1 LGHNA and CDR2 YNFKEQ. Unmatched junction bases numbered 5, after V lost 4 bases and J lost 2 bases.

V gene TRBV27 combines with J gene TRBJ1-1; possible D gene TRBD1, 5 bases. Germline CDR1 MNHEY, CDR2 SMNVEV (reference sequence). V gave up 5 bases and J gave up 3 bases, with 10 bases separating them. The CDR3 has 13 amino acids. The CDR3, as DNA: TGTGCCAGCAGTCCAGGGTTGTACACTGAAGCTTTCTTT. Protein product: CASSPGLYTEAFF.

The V call is TRBV9, the J call TRBJ2-1; 7 bases map to TRBD1. The trim removed 3 bases at V and 9 bases at J, leaving 15 bases unmatched. The V gene's germline CDR1 is SGDLS and CDR2 YYNGEE. The CDR3 has 16 amino acids. CDR3 sequence (DNA): TGTGCCAGCAGCGCAGGAACTCCTGACAGGGTAGGTGAGCAGTTCTTC. Translated: CASSAGTPDRVGEQFF. Looking up the rest from reference TRBV9 and TRBJ2-1 gives the full variable domain: DSGVTQTPKHLITATGQRVTLRCSPRSGDLSVYWYQQSLDQGLQFLIQYYNGEERAKGNILERFSAQQFPDLHSELNLSSLELGDSALYFCASSAGTPDRVGEQFFGPGTRLTVL.

The chain combines TRBV28 with TRBJ2-7; 8 bases align to TRBD1. CDR3 size: 13 residues. The V gene's germline CDR1 is MDHEN and CDR2 SYDVKM. The J segment lost 3 bases and the V segment lost 2 bases, leaving 0 bases of the junction unmatched. The CDR3 spells CASSLGQGYEQYF. The CDR3 DNA sequence: TGTGCCAGCAGTTTAGGACAGGGCTACGAGCAGTACTTC.

The CDR3 DNA reads as TGTGCCAGCAGCTACGCCGGGGGACCCAACAATGAGCAGTTCTTC. It is translated as CASSYAGGPNNEQFF. The genes are TRBV7-3 and TRBJ2-1; D perhaps matches TRBD2 (6 bases). The CDR3 runs 15 residues. Trimming pared 4 bases from V and 5 bases from J, leaving 15 bases between. Germline V gene data show CDR1 as SGHTA and CDR2 as FQGTGA.

The V call is TRBV7-9, the J call TRBJ2-2; 9 positions agree with TRBD1. Germline V gene sequence: CDR1 SEHNR, CDR2 FQNEAQ (reference sequence). The trim removed 1 base at V and 6 bases at J, leaving 12 bases unmatched. CDR3 size: 18 residues. CDR3 loop: CASSLVPLGTGFPGELFF. The CDR3 region has the DNA TGTGCCAGCAGCTTAGTCCCCTTGGGGACAGGGTTTCCCGGGGAGCTGTTTTTT.

V usage is TRBV2 and J usage is TRBJ2-1, with TRBD1 matching 9 bases. The V gene end was trimmed by 10 bases and the J gene end by 4 bases; junction bases not matched to a gene: 11. The CDR3 covers 15 residues. Germline V CDR1 and CDR2: SNHLY, FYNNEI. The CDR3: CATKDGTGRYNEQFF. CDR3 nucleotides: TGTGCCACCAAGGACGGGACAGGGCGTTACAATGAGCAGTTCTTC.

The genes are TRBV30 and TRBJ2-5, with 8 nucleotides matching TRBD1. Germline values: CDR1 GTSNPN, CDR2 SVGIG (reference sequence). The CDR3 is made up of 19 amino acids. V lost 2 bases to trimming and J lost 1 base; unmatched junction nucleotides: 18. CDR3 sequence (DNA): TGTGCCTGGAGTCCCCTACGAGACAGGGGTCCTATTCTCCAAGAGACCCAGTACTTC. Translation: CAWSPLRDRGPILQETQYF. Variable domain in full (rest from reference TRBV30 and TRBJ2-5): SQTIHQWPATLVQPVGSPLSLECTVEGTSNPNLYWYRQAAGRGLQLLFYSVGIGQISSEVPQNLSASRPQDRQFILSSKKLLLSDSGFYLCAWSPLRDRGPILQETQYFGPGTRLLVL.

The CDR3 spells CAISEGQGIYEQYF. The CDR3 nucleotides are TGTGCCATCAGTGAGGGACAGGGAATCTACGAGCAGTACTTC. This chain connects TRBV10-3 to TRBJ2-5; TRBD1 matches 8 bases. The end of the DNA fits TRBJ2-7 better, so the J call may be wrong. CDR3 length equals 14 residues. In germline, CDR1 is ENHRY, CDR2 SYGVKD.